A single T cell receptor (beta chain) is shown here with its context. The entry originates in a study of blood T cell repertoires in COVID-19. The method was immunoSEQ multiplex PCR; TCRdb's version includes in-frame clones alone and lacks a portion of them. Of some 270,000 clones listed, 80% to 95% are singletons. This CDR3 spans 15 amino acids. Germline V gene sequence: CDR1 GTSNPN, CDR2 SVGIG (reference sequence). J lost 8 bases, V lost 2 bases, and 7 bases had no gene match. This TCR derives from a man in his forties or fifties who had been exposed to COVID-19. The rearrangement uses TRBV30 and TRBJ2-1, with 12 positions matching TRBD2. Sample: PBMCs or T cells enriched from blood (not recorded which). In DNA form, the CDR3 reads TGTGCCTGGAGTAGACTAGCGGGAGTGATGGATGAGCAGTTCTTC. Amino acids: CAWSRLAGVMDEQFF.